Listed here is a single T cell receptor (beta chain). Its antigen remains unidentified. Per-nucleotide qualities are absent, and no much larger clonotype sits a single base away. This entry comes from a study of cytomegalovirus exposure and HLA in healthy donors (dated by TCRdb to about 2017). About the full investigation: An earlier analysis of 587 of the donors reported 250 to 350 Gb of sequence data and 100 million to 130 million unique TCR beta sequences from 190 million or so T cells. Several DR-DQ haplotypes were handled as single units for association and clustering, since linkage in the cohort was strong. HLA typing covered class I and class II loci at four-digit resolution. Rather than drawing on any new phenotypic data, the later analysis identified candidate immune exposures from TCR beta sequences and the way those sequences occurred across donors. A later genetic analysis took genome-wide SNP genotypes for about 55% of the 666 donors and used that subset as a discovery cohort. High-throughput TCR immunosequencing, statistical association of individual TCRs with disease status, and machine learning were combined to predict cytomegalovirus infection status. In an earlier analysis of roughly 540 of the donors, high-throughput TCR beta sequencing was used to judge whether each TCR beta V gene segment behaved as functional or pseudogenic. A later analysis re-examined previously published TCR beta repertoires from about 670 donors and added high-resolution HLA genotyping to investigate patterns of TCR occurrence. Donor age, sex, ethnicity and CMV serostatus were compiled alongside the repertoire data. In addition to the first cohort of around 670 subjects, a separate validation cohort of approximately 130 different subjects was used. All discovery cohort repertoires had been generated on a single sequencing platform. The number of typed donors differed by locus: about 620-640 for A, B, C, DRB1 and DQB1; 522 for DQA1; approximately 600 for DPA1; and around 490 for DPB1. The study was designed to test whether signatures of past pathogen exposure could be identified by cataloging public T cell receptors. Among under 450 genotyped donors of the cohort, an average of about 240,000 unique TCR beta nucleotide sequences were sequenced per donor, roughly 20% of them non-productive. An early release that covered 500 to 800 HLA-typed donors contained approximately 300 gigabases of sequencing data and 75 million to 100 million unique TCR sequences. The T cell repertoires of some 670 subjects were profiled by immunosequencing and related to cytomegalovirus serostatus. The genetic ancestry cluster associated with self-reported Caucasian donors included over 80% of the roughly 390 genotyped donors. Study-wide findings and limitations: In a later analysis, 15,000 to 20,000 TCR beta sequences were associated with specific HLA alleles at a false discovery rate of 0.05. Strong co-occurrence of HLA alleles, especially DR and DQ, made assigning TCR associations to individual alleles difficult. According to a later analysis, TCR association rates differed among HLA loci, with DRB1 alleles showing the most associated TCRs and HLA-C alleles showing the fewest. Because HLA typing was missing for some donors at each locus, association tests included only the typed subset. For the cohort, immune exposure information was limited to CMV serostatus. Roughly uniform sequencing depth across donors was assumed in presence/absence analyses, although this assumption may not hold. It was suggested by the authors that the approach could potentially be generalized to other disease states and immunological phenotypes. Because the 87-base-pair reads could not distinguish some IMGT-functional V segments, including TRBV6-2 and TRBV6-3, those segments were excluded. A total of 150 or so TCR beta chains were listed by the study as associated with cytomegalovirus. A later analysis reported that several top co-occurrence clusters appeared linked to parvovirus B19, influenza, CMV and Epstein-Barr virus. A later analysis found that HLA-associated TCR beta chains were more clonally expanded and had lower generation probabilities than equally common non-associated chains. The classifier was reported to diagnose cytomegalovirus status with high specificity and sensitivity in both the original and validation cohorts. Only TCR beta chains were sequenced in this cohort, and the absence of alpha or paired-chain data limited detectable features. A cluster of highly shared sequence variants was judged likely to be a technical artifact of the sequencing pipeline. In an earlier analysis of 587 of the donors, most TCR beta V segments appeared in productive rearrangements about 90% or about 30% of the time, broadly matching IMGT annotations. Most TCR sequences were observed very rarely across donors, whereas some public TCRs were present in many individuals. Because counts were too low, approximately 18 rarely observed V segments, including chromosome 9 orphons, were excluded from the earlier analysis of some 540 of the donors. V-gene and J-gene trimming of TCR beta chains was associated with a missense DCLRE1C variant in a later genetic analysis, and the association was replicated in an independent cohort. Correlated functional status among segregating V segments might be attributable to linkage disequilibrium, but an unknown experimental factor could not be ruled out. According to a later analysis, most CMV-associated TCR beta chains appeared to be HLA-restricted, and the HLA associations seemed to be driven largely by CMV exposure. According to a later genetic analysis, donors in an Asian-associated ancestry cluster had fewer N-insertions in productive TCRs than the approximately 650-donor mean. Three of the identified cytomegalovirus-associated TCR beta chains were confirmed in vitro to be specific for cytomegalovirus antigens. A further reported finding was that TCR beta sequences accurately predicted the HLA-A and HLA-B alleles for most subjects in the first cohort.

In total, 500 to 700 healthy bone marrow donors made up the cohort. Cohort members were all nominally healthy when sampled, although unrecorded immune exposures were likely present. The donor tested CMV seropositive, placing the donor among the roughly 300 seropositive members of the cohort. Every donor gave a peripheral blood sample, and the peripheral blood mononuclear cells from that sample were used for TCR beta sequencing. The Qiagen DNeasy Blood Extraction Kit was used to extract genomic DNA from the blood cell samples. To prepare the library, the immunoSEQ multiplex PCR assay was applied. For the multiplex PCR, a mixture combining 60 forward primers for TCR Vbeta segments and 13 reverse primers for TCR Jbeta segments was used. The CDR3 region of rearranged TCR beta genes was amplified from genomic DNA by a multiplex PCR assay. Amplified TCR beta libraries were sequenced as 87-base-pair reads on the Illumina HiSeq System. The source study handled its data this way. In a later analysis, approximately 74 million unique TCR beta chains were counted across the 500 to 700 repertoires, and roughly 10 million of these chains were shared by at least two donors. Raw reads were error-corrected and collapsed into unique sequences with a nearest-neighbor algorithm that merged closely related sequences to remove PCR and sequencing errors. Alignment of CDR3 sequences to IMGT reference sequences was used to assign V, D and J gene segments. For a sequence to be retained, at least a six-nucleotide match to both a V gene segment and a J gene segment was required. Rearrangements were classified as productive when the CDR3 lacked stop codons and remained in frame with V and J, and all other rearrangements were classified as non-productive. Following IMGT convention, CDR3 was defined as the stretch from the second conserved V-encoded cysteine up to the conserved J-encoded phenylalanine. The earlier analysis of approximately 590 of the donors excluded any sequence lacking an unambiguous match to a single V gene segment. In an earlier analysis of approximately 500 of the donors, a V segment was called functional when productive rearrangements were above 56.7%, and segregating when the standard deviation between donors exceeded 5%. A statistical classification framework was built for diagnosing cytomegalovirus status from the catalog of TCR beta chain sequences. A later analysis assigned V and J genes by comparing TCR nucleotide sequences with IMGT/GENE-DB human TR gene sequences. Using the TCRdist pipeline, a later analysis assigned CDR3 sequences along with most-parsimonious VDJ recombination scenarios. In a later analysis, each TCR beta chain was defined by its CDR3 amino acid sequence together with its V-gene family, and reads lacking a unique V-gene family were excluded. A later analysis removed several hundred highly shared, low-generation-probability nucleotide sequences to deal with suspected cross-contamination and a sequencing artifact. For each public chain, a later analysis derived a clonal expansion index from normalized ranks of inferred template counts within each repertoire. Generation probabilities in a later analysis came from a VDJ recombination model fitted to out-of-frame rearrangements, and those results were checked against IGoR. In a later analysis, TCR-TCR, TCR-HLA and TCR-CMV co-occurrence was scored with hypergeometric tests, and a repertoire-size bias correction was applied to TCR pairs. A later analysis estimated false discovery rates by permuting HLA or CMV assignments 20 times. In a later analysis, co-occurring TCRs were grouped using DBSCAN, with TCRdist sequence similarity added in when clustering inside HLA-allele-positive subsets. Repertoires with fewer than 30,000 or more than 120,000 public chains were left out of co-occurrence clustering, as were about five repertoires with anomalous nucleotide sharing. The source is immuneACCESS, and TCRdb retained only in-frame sequences with V and J called. Part of the clones is not carried over; for the studies checked, unresolved V genes explain less than half of this, and the remainder is unexplained. V, J and clone size derive from that table, while D and trimming were established from the DNA sequence. This sample gives under 150,000 clones in total; about four fifths of them show up just once. More than 4% of the sample is taken by the ten largest.

According to the germline V gene, CDR1 reads SGHAT and CDR2 reads FQNNGV. Measured from the cysteine to the phenylalanine, the CDR3 is 16 residues long. Of all the DNA, just the CDR3 is kept, 48 bases in frame from base 1. Here V drops 1 base and J drops 3 bases, and the junction holds 6 bases not matched to any gene. Sequences were obtained from PBMCs. The receptor's source is a man aged 40-49 years in good health and CMV-seropositive. Recombination joined TRBV11-2 with TRBJ2-7, and TRBD1 aligns with 10 junction nucleotides. The nucleotide sequence is given as TGTGCCAGCAGCTTAGCGGGGGGACAGGGGTTCTACGAGCAGTACTTC. It codes for CASSLAGGQGFYEQYF. The variable domain in full, with residues beyond the CDR3 obtained from the reference TRBV11-2 and TRBJ2-7 genes, is EAGVAQSPRYKIIEKRQSVAFWCNPISGHATLYWYQQILGQGPKLLIQFQNNGVVDDSQLPKDRFSAERLKGVDSTLKIQPAKLEDSAVYLCASSLAGGQGFYEQYFGPGTRLTVT.